This T cell receptor beta chain was found in a study of T cell changes during pregnancy in multiple sclerosis. The V segment lost 4 bases and the J segment 3 bases; nucleotides outside the gene matches: 4. Germline V lookup: CDR1 SGHRS, CDR2 YFSETQ. This CDR3 region has 13 residues. The assay was immunoSEQ multiplex PCR, and TCRdb's table has in-frame clones only and misses some. The table has 60,000 to 80,000 clones, about nine tenths seen once. The sample consisted of peripheral blood, taken before pregnancy. This TCR was sampled from a female donor with multiple sclerosis, enrolled in a pregnancy study. The chain couples TRBV5-1 to TRBJ2-7, with 7 bases aligning to TRBD2. CDR3 coding DNA: TGCGCCAGCAGCATCGGGACTAACTACGAGCAGTACTTC. It is translated as CASSIGTNYEQYF. Using reference TRBV5-1 and TRBJ2-7 for the parts outside the CDR3, the full variable domain is KAGVTQTPRYLIKTRGQQVTLSCSPISGHRSVSWYQQTPGQGLQFLFEYFSETQRNKGNFPGRFSGRQFSNSRSEMNVSTLELGDSALYLCASSIGTNYEQYFGPGTRLTVT.